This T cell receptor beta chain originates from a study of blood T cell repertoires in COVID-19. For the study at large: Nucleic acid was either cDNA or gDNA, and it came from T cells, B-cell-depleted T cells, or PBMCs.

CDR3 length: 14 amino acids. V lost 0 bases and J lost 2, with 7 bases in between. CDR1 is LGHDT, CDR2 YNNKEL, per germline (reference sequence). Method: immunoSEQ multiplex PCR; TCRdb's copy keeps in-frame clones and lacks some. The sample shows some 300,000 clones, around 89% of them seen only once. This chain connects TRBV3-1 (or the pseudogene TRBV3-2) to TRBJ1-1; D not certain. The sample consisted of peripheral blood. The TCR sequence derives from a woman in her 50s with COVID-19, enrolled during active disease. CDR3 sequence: CASSQDRTNTEAFF. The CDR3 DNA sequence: TGTGCCAGCAGCCAAGACAGGACTAACACTGAAGCTTTCTTT.